Each of the 21 T cell receptor beta chains below was sequenced from the same sample in a study of patients and donors after allogeneic stem cell transplantation (dated by TCRdb to the early 2020s). Library preparation was by RT-PCR. The run used a NextSeq 550. TCRdb reprocessed the public reads (quality trimming at Q25 with fastp, clone calling with MiXCR) and kept in-frame beta chains. Every distinct CDR3 protein forms one entry, paired with its most common genes and DNA. The sample yields about 57,000 distinct CDR3 sequences; about an eighth were counted once. About a third of the sample is in the top ten clones. The sequenced material came from blood, either unsorted or a sorted T cell fraction (not recorded which). The receptor source for this set is a human donor who was either an allogeneic HSCT recipient or a stem cell or donor lymphocyte infusion donor (not recorded which). It is not recorded whose cells these are; they may come from a transplant donor.

This clonotype was recorded at least ten times. The chain couples TRBV7-9 to TRBJ1-1; no reliable D call. The germline CDR1 and CDR2 sequences are SEHNR and FQNEAQ (reference sequence). The CDR3 is made up of 13 amino acids. V was trimmed by 7 bases and J by 0 bases, leaving 9 bases between them. CDR3 DNA sequence: TGTGCCAGCACCTGGGCAGTGAACACTGAAGCTTTCTTT. It codes for CASTWAVNTEAFF.

This clonotype was seen a few times. Here the CDR3 DNA reads TGCGCCAGCAGCAGGTTGCGGGGAAGCGAGGAGCAGTTCTTC. As protein: CASSRLRGSEEQFF. This sequence joins TRBV5-1 and TRBJ2-1, with D maybe TRBD2 (6 bases). This CDR3 spans 14 amino acids. In germline, CDR1 is SGHRS, CDR2 YFSETQ. Trimming removed 4 bases from V and 10 bases from J, with 18 bases in between.

The gene calls are TRBV6-4 and TRBJ2-1; 7 positions match TRBD2. This CDR3 contains 15 residues. The V gene's germline CDR1 is MRHNA and CDR2 SNTAGT. V lost 4 bases to trimming and J lost 6 bases; unmatched junction nucleotides: 9. In DNA form, the CDR3 reads TGTGCCAGCAGTGCTCTGGCGGGAGTTGTCAATGAGCAGTTCTTC. As protein: CASSALAGVVNEQFF.

The chain combines TRBV6-5 with TRBJ2-2, with 9 bases identical to TRBD2. J lost 3 bases, V lost 3 bases, and 8 bases had no gene match. CDR3 length: 17 amino acids. Germline CDR1 is MNHEY and CDR2 is SVGAGI. This CDR3 is CASSYYPSGIYTGELFF. The CDR3 nucleotides are TGTGCCAGCAGTTATTACCCTAGCGGGATTTACACCGGGGAGCTGTTTTTT.

This clonotype was picked up a small number of times. CDR3 bases: TGTGCCAGCAGTTTAAGACAGGGGGCAACAGATACGCAGTATTTT. As protein: CASSLRQGATDTQYF. The chain combines TRBV12-3 or TRBV12-4 with TRBJ2-3, with TRBD1 matching over 10 bases. There are 15 residues in the CDR3. Losses at the gene ends were 2 bases for V and 3 bases for J; bases not matched to a gene: 2.

This clonotype came up once. This rearrangement joins TRBV7-9 to TRBJ2-2; 13 bases agree with TRBD2. V gave up 1 base and J gave up 4 bases; unmatched junction bases: 3. Per the germline V gene, CDR1 is SEHNR and CDR2 is FQNEAQ (reference sequence). The length of the CDR3 is 17 residues. The CDR3: CASSLGTSGRGTGELFF. CDR3 DNA sequence: TGTGCCAGCAGCTTAGGGACTAGCGGGAGAGGCACCGGGGAGCTGTTTTTT. The full variable domain, rest sourced from reference TRBV7-9 and TRBJ2-2, is DTGVSQNPRHKITKRGQNVTFRCDPISEHNRLYWYRQTLGQGPEFLTYFQNEAQLEKSRLLSDRFSAERPKGSFSTLEIQRTEQGDSAMYLCASSLGTSGRGTGELFFGEGSRLTVL.

This clonotype was seen at least ten times. CDR3 nucleotide sequence: TGTGCCAGCAAGCTGTTTAGCAGTTATGGCTACACCTTC. Protein product: CASKLFSSYGYTF. The V and J genes are TRBV2 and TRBJ1-2; D is unresolved. The CDR3 runs 13 residues. The V and J ends lost 7 bases and 5 bases respectively, with 14 bases between them. Germline V lookup: CDR1 SNHLY, CDR2 FYNNEI.

The rearrangement links TRBV7-3 to TRBJ2-1; 12 positions agree with TRBD2. Per germline, CDR1 SGHTA and CDR2 FQGTGA. This CDR3 spans 15 amino acids. With V trimmed by 5 bases and J by 5 bases, 4 bases remained unmatched. DNA of the CDR3: TGTGCCAGCAGCCCGACTAGCGGGAGCGACAATGAGCAGTTCTTC. Translating it yields CASSPTSGSDNEQFF.

This clonotype has just a few counts. The chain employs TRBV27 and TRBJ1-6, with 8 bases that match TRBD1. CDR3 length: 16 residues. CDR1 and CDR2 from the germline V gene are MNHEY and SMNVEV (reference sequence). V lost 6 bases and J lost 4; bases outside the gene matches: 8. CDR3 sequence (DNA): TGTGCCAGCAGGCCGTCAGGGGGCGTTTATAATTCACCCCTCCACTTT. It yields the protein CASRPSGGVYNSPLHF.

The rearrangement uses TRBV5-1 and TRBJ2-1; TRBD1 agrees at 7 bases. From germline, CDR1 is SGHRS and CDR2 YFSETQ. J was trimmed by 4 bases and V by 6 bases; bases with no gene match: 13. The CDR3 has 16 residues. DNA of the CDR3: TGCGCCAGCACCCAGGGGCCAGGGGGACAATACAATGAGCAGTTCTTC. As protein: CASTQGPGGQYNEQFF.

This clonotype was seen more than once but under ten times. The chain couples TRBV4-2 to TRBJ2-4; the D gene could be TRBD1 or TRBD2 (6 bases each). There are 15 residues in the CDR3. Trimming took 2 bases from V and 1 from J, leaving 9 bases between them. CDR1 LGHNA and CDR2 YNFKEQ come from the germline V gene. The CDR3 DNA sequence: TGTGCCAGCAGCCAAACAGGGAGGGCCAAAAACATTCAGTACTTC. Amino acids: CASSQTGRAKNIQYF.

The J gene is TRBJ2-1, the V gene TRBV11-3; 12 bases are a match to TRBD2. Germline V lookup: CDR1 SGHNT, CDR2 YENEEA. CDR3 length equals 15 residues. V lost 5 bases, J lost 8 bases, and 7 bases stayed unmatched. For the CDR3, the DNA is TGTGCCAGCAGCCCCGGACTAGCGGGATTCTATGAGCAGTTCTTC. Its protein product is CASSPGLAGFYEQFF.

Only a few counts were recorded for this clonotype. This chain links TRBV5-5 with TRBJ1-6, with D possibly matching TRBD1 (5 bases). This CDR3 region has 15 residues. V was clipped by 4 bases and J by 0 bases, with 8 bases between them. Germline loops: CDR1 SGHKS, CDR2 YYEKEE (reference sequence). DNA of the CDR3: TGTGCCAGCAGCGGGGACGCCTCCTATAATTCACCCCTCCACTTT. Protein product: CASSGDASYNSPLHF.

The sample holds many counts of this clonotype. This chain joins TRBV19 and TRBJ1-3, with D maybe TRBD1 (6 bases). Trimming stripped 4 bases from V and 3 bases from J, with 10 bases between. The germline CDR1 and CDR2 sequences are LNHDA and SQIVND (reference sequence). This CDR3 spans 14 amino acids. This chain's CDR3 is CASSSHRVGNTIYF. The CDR3 bases are TGTGCCAGTAGTAGCCACAGGGTTGGAAACACCATATATTTT. The whole variable domain, remainder taken from reference TRBV19 and TRBJ1-3, is DGGITQSPKYLFRKEGQNVTLSCEQNLNHDAMYWYRQDPGQGLRLIYYSQIVNDFQKGDIAEGYSVSREKKESFPLTVTSAQKNPTAFYLCASSSHRVGNTIYFGEGSWLTVV.

This clonotype was recorded many times. V gene TRBV7-6 combines with J gene TRBJ1-2; D gene uncertain. Per the germline V gene, CDR1 is SGHVS and CDR2 is FNYEAQ. The CDR3 loop spans 14 amino acids. V gave up 4 bases and J gave up 4 bases, with 13 bases separating them. The DNA of the CDR3 is TGTGCCAGCAGCTACCCTGGAGGGTTCTATGGCTACACCTTC. This sequence encodes CASSYPGGFYGYTF.

The V gene is TRBV11-2, the J gene TRBJ1-1; no clear D gene. The CDR3 is made up of 15 amino acids. Germline V gives CDR1 SGHAT, CDR2 FQNNGV. Deletions cut 2 bases from V and 0 bases from J, with 10 bases between. The CDR3 sequence: CASSLLGTMNTEAFF. CDR3 DNA: TGTGCCAGCAGCTTACTGGGAACTATGAACACTGAAGCTTTCTTT. Full variable domain (missing parts from reference TRBV11-2 and TRBJ1-1): EAGVAQSPRYKIIEKRQSVAFWCNPISGHATLYWYQQILGQGPKLLIQFQNNGVVDDSQLPKDRFSAERLKGVDSTLKIQPAKLEDSAVYLCASSLLGTMNTEAFFGQGTRLTVV.

This clonotype was picked up many times. The CDR3 spells CAVRSDTDTQYF. CDR3 sequence (DNA): TGTGCCGTACGGAGCGACACAGATACGCAGTATTTT. V and J are TRBV6-5 and TRBJ2-3; the D is unclear. Between the trimmed V and J ends, which lost 11 bases and 2 bases, there was a span of 11 bases. The germline gives CDR1 MNHEY, CDR2 SVGAGI. The CDR3 is 12 residues long.

This clonotype was seen ten or more times. The chain couples TRBV20-1 to TRBJ1-2, with D perhaps TRBD1 (6 bases). CDR3 size: 11 residues. V lost 4 bases and J lost 4, with 7 bases in between. Germline assignment: CDR1 DFQATT and CDR2 SNEGSKA (reference sequence). Here the CDR3 DNA reads TGCAGTGCTATGGACAGCTATGGCTACACCTTC. It yields the protein CSAMDSYGYTF.

This clonotype turned up a few times. This chain uses TRBV7-9 with TRBJ1-4; 9 bases fit TRBD1. The trim removed 3 bases at V and 8 bases at J, leaving 10 bases unmatched. The CDR3 covers 16 residues. Germline V gene sequence: CDR1 SEHNR, CDR2 FQNEAQ (reference sequence). The CDR3 here is CASSFGMGQGEEKLFF. CDR3 coding DNA: TGTGCCAGCAGCTTTGGGATGGGACAGGGAGAAGAAAAACTGTTTTTT. Drawing the rest from reference TRBV7-9 and TRBJ1-4, the complete variable domain is DTGVSQNPRHKITKRGQNVTFRCDPISEHNRLYWYRQTLGQGPEFLTYFQNEAQLEKSRLLSDRFSAERPKGSFSTLEIQRTEQGDSAMYLCASSFGMGQGEEKLFFGSGTQLSVL.

This clonotype occurred a few times. The V call is TRBV5-1, the J call TRBJ2-1, with 11 bases aligning to TRBD1. CDR3 size: 15 residues. J gave up 7 bases and V 3 bases, and 6 bases lay outside the gene matches. Germline assignment: CDR1 SGHRS and CDR2 YFSETQ. The CDR3 sequence is CASSWTGTGGNEQFF. The CDR3 bases are TGCGCCAGCAGCTGGACCGGGACAGGGGGAAATGAGCAGTTCTTC.

Many counts were recorded for this clonotype. The V call is TRBV7-2, the J call TRBJ1-6; D is ambiguous. Trimming pared 1 base from V and 1 base from J, leaving 8 bases between. This CDR3 is 16 amino acids long. Germline CDR1 SGHTA, CDR2 FQGNSA. The CDR3 DNA follows: TGTGCCAGCAGCTTAGGAGGCCGGTCCTATAATTCACCCCTCCACTTT. It encodes CASSLGGRSYNSPLHF.